The 6 T cell receptor beta chains listed next were all sequenced from one sample in a study. MiXCR was run by TCRdb on the RT-PCR reads, yielding one entry per CDR3 protein. There are about 680,000 distinct CDR3 sequences in the sample; approximately 14% occur only once, and 3.6% lies in the top ten. The sample taken for sequencing was memory CD4+ T cells from blood. These receptors came from a female donor in good health, serving as a healthy control.

The rearrangement joins TRBV7-9 to TRBJ2-1; maybe TRBD1 (5 bases). Trimming left V 9 bases short and J 10 bases short, with 25 bases between. This CDR3 has 15 amino acids. In germline, CDR1 is SEHNR, CDR2 FQNEAQ (reference sequence). The CDR3 DNA follows: TGTGCCAGTCTCACGGGTAGGGCTAATAGGGGCGAGCAGTTCTTC. Its translation is CASLTGRANRGEQFF.

This clonotype was counted ten times or more. The chain recombines TRBV20-1 with TRBJ1-5, with D unresolved. The germline CDR1 and CDR2 sequences are DFQATT and SNEGSKA (reference sequence). Trimming pared 1 base from V and 9 bases from J, leaving 7 bases between. The CDR3 loop spans 11 amino acids. The CDR3 bases are TGCAGTGCTAGAGTCTATCCGCCCCAGCATTTT. Its protein product is CSARVYPPQHF.

This chain links TRBV29-1 with TRBJ2-7; maybe TRBD1 (5 bases). CDR3 size: 12 residues. V lost 2 bases and J lost 3, with 8 bases in between. Germline-derived CDR1 and CDR2 are SQVTM and ANQGSEA. Here the CDR3 reads CSVEFGHYEQYF. The CDR3 region has the DNA TGCAGCGTTGAATTCGGACACTACGAGCAGTACTTC.

A word on this clonotype: This may come from a read error, since a much larger clone is one base off. The chain recombines TRBV5-6 with TRBJ2-7; TRBD2 aligns across 10 bases. V dropped 4 bases and J dropped 2; count of bases not matched to a gene: 6. Germline V CDR1 and CDR2: SGHDT, YYEEEE. The length of the CDR3 is 15 residues. DNA for the CDR3: TGTGCCAGCAGCGGGGGGAGCGGGAGGGCCTACGAGCAGTACTTC. Its translation: CASSGGSGRAYEQYF.

The V call is TRBV11-2, the J call TRBJ2-4, with D maybe TRBD1 (6 bases). The V and J ends lost 3 bases and 3 bases respectively, with 9 bases between them. The germline gives CDR1 SGHAT, CDR2 FQNNGV. The CDR3 sequence is 14 residues long. The CDR3 bases are TGTGCCAGCAGCTTTGGACAGAACAAAAACATTCAGTACTTC. Translation gives CASSFGQNKNIQYF. The whole variable domain, filled in from reference TRBV11-2 and TRBJ2-4, reads EAGVAQSPRYKIIEKRQSVAFWCNPISGHATLYWYQQILGQGPKLLIQFQNNGVVDDSQLPKDRFSAERLKGVDSTLKIQPAKLEDSAVYLCASSFGQNKNIQYFGAGTRLSVL.

This clonotype was counted between two and nine times. The chain couples TRBV20-1 to TRBJ2-1; D is possibly TRBD2 (5 bases). From germline, CDR1 is DFQATT and CDR2 SNEGSKA (reference sequence). V was clipped by 8 bases and J by 0 bases, with 14 bases between them. This CDR3 is built from 14 residues. This chain's CDR3 is CSSSGLPSYNEQFF. The CDR3 coding sequence is TGCAGTTCCAGCGGATTACCCTCCTACAATGAGCAGTTCTTC.